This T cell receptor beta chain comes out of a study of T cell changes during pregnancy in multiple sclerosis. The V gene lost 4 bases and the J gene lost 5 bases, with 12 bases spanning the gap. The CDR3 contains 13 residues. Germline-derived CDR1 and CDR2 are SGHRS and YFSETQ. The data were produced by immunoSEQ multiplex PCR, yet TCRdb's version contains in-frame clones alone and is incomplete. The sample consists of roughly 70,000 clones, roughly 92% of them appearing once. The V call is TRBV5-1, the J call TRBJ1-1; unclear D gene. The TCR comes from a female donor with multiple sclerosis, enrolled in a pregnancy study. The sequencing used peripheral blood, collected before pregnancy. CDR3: CASSRARETEAFF. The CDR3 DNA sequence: TGCGCCAGCAGCCGCGCCCGAGAAACTGAAGCTTTCTTT.